Listed below are T cell receptor beta chains from one sample, sequenced in a study of PD-1 blockade in classical Hodgkin lymphoma. Using immunoSEQ multiplex PCR, the repertoire was profiled, and TCRdb retains in-frame clones only, with some absent. The table records over 25,000 clones, under 90% of them present only once. The specimen comprised peripheral blood mononuclear cells (PBMCs), sampled at baseline. The receptor set was obtained from a human donor with classical Hodgkin lymphoma. The CDR3 runs from the conserved cysteine through the conserved F or W. Each record gives: clone size, V gene, CDR3 length, J gene, D gene, CDR3 DNA, CDR3 protein. A D gene is named only where the DNA matches it firmly. Only some rows state a clone size, as once, few, many or a class for expanded clones.

>NA|TRBV9|16|TRBJ2-1|TRBD2
TGTGCCAGCAGCGTAGGGGGCGGCGGGGGGGCCAATGAGCAGTTCTTC
CASSVGGGGGANEQFF
>NA|TRBV5-1|15|TRBJ2-6|NA
TGCGCCAGCAGCTTGGGATCCTCTGGGGCCAACGTCCTGACTTTC
CASSLGSSGANVLTF
>NA|TRBV30|15|TRBJ1-6|NA
TGTGCCGGACATGACGGGAGCTCCTATAATTCACCCCTCCACTTT
CAGHDGSSYNSPLHF
>NA|TRBV5-1|14|TRBJ2-7|NA
TGCGCCAGCAGCTTGGGGCAGGTCTCCTACGAGCAGTACTTC
CASSLGQVSYEQYF
>NA|TRBV4-3|15|TRBJ1-1|NA
TGCGCCAGCAGCCAAGAAGGCCTGCCGAACACTGAAGCTTTCTTT
CASSQEGLPNTEAFF
>NA|TRBV11-1|14|TRBJ2-3|NA
TGTGCCAGCAGCCCGCGGGGTTACACAGATACGCAGTATTTT
CASSPRGYTDTQYF
>NA|TRBV5-6|14|TRBJ2-5|NA
TGTGCCAGCAGCTTCGCCCATCGGGGAGAGACCCAGTACTTC
CASSFAHRGETQYF
>NA|TRBV6-5|14|TRBJ1-6|TRBD1
TGTGCCAGCAGCCAGGGACAGGGTGGGCCACCCCTCCACTTT
CASSQGQGGPPLHF
>few|TRBV5-1|15|TRBJ2-7|TRBD1
TGCGCCAGCAGCTTGATGGGACAGGGGGGAAACGAGCAGTACTTC
CASSLMGQGGNEQYF
>NA|TRBV2|14|TRBJ2-7|TRBD1
TGTGCCAGCACCATGGGGGACAGCTCCTACGAGCAGTACTTC
CASTMGDSSYEQYF
>NA|TRBV5-1|16|TRBJ2-7|TRBD1
TGCGCCAGCAGCTTTTACGGACAGGGGGAATCCTACGAGCAGTACTTC
CASSFYGQGESYEQYF
>NA|TRBV7-8|14|TRBJ2-7|NA
TGTGCCAGCAGTAATACAGGGATTCTCAACGAGCAGTACTTC
CASSNTGILNEQYF
>NA|TRBV9|16|TRBJ2-3|TRBD2
TGTGCCAGCAGCGTAGGGACTAGCGGGGGCACAGATACGCAGTATTTT
CASSVGTSGGTDTQYF
>NA|TRBV5-1|12|TRBJ1-2|TRBD1
TGCGCCAGCAGCCTCGACAGGGGTGGCTACACCTTC
CASSLDRGGYTF
>NA|TRBV5-1|15|TRBJ1-1|NA
TGCGCCAGCAGCTTGGTGTCAGATATGAACACTGAAGCTTTCTTT
CASSLVSDMNTEAFF
>NA|TRBV6-6|15|TRBJ2-1|TRBD2
TGTGCCAGCACTTACGGGCGGGGGTATCACAATGAGCAGTTCTTC
CASTYGRGYHNEQFF
>NA|TRBV7-8|13|TRBJ1-5|NA
TGTGCCAGCAGCTTTTCCAGCAATCAGCCCCAGCATTTT
CASSFSSNQPQHF
>NA|TRBV7-9|14|TRBJ2-7|NA
TGTGCCAGCAGCTTAGGGGGGATCTCCTACGAGCAGTACTTC
CASSLGGISYEQYF
>NA|TRBV30|13|TRBJ1-1|NA
TGTGCCTGGAGTTACTTTTCGAACACTGAAGCTTTCTTT
CAWSYFSNTEAFF
>NA|TRBV19|16|TRBJ1-6|NA
TGTGCCAGTAGTAAAGGGACCTCCTTCTATAATTCACCCCTCCACTTT
CASSKGTSFYNSPLHF
>NA|TRBV18|16|TRBJ2-7|TRBD1
TGTGCCAGCTCCACCAAAACCTTGGACAGGCCTTACGAGCAGTACTTC
CASSTKTLDRPYEQYF
>NA|TRBV7-2|15|TRBJ2-7|TRBD2
TGTGCCAGCAGCACAGCCGGGACTAGCCTAGCCGAGCAGTACTTC
CASSTAGTSLAEQYF